The clone carrying this T cell receptor beta chain came up many times. What it binds is unknown. This sample was taken from a study of early T cells in non-severe SARS-CoV-2 infection. The overall study: The input, bulk RNA from unsorted whole blood, was sequenced, and chains were unpaired.

J was trimmed by 0 bases and V by 2 bases; bases with no gene match: 0. CDR3 size: 14 residues. Attached unique molecular identifiers marked individual cDNA molecules. TCRdb analysed the 5' RACE reads with MiXCR anew, one entry per CDR3 protein. Found here are fewer than 40,000 distinct CDR3 sequences, 5% to 7% of them singletons; the top ten hold around 23%. Study results and limitations: VDJdb-based annotation leaned toward anti-spike CD8 responses and missed private and CD4 specificities.

V is TRBV12-3 or TRBV12-4 and J is TRBJ1-1; 7 nucleotides line up with TRBD1. Sequenced sample: whole blood. This receptor was identified in an adult who was a healthcare worker with PCR-confirmed SARS-CoV-2 infection or an uninfected control (not recorded which). CDR3: CASSLQGVNTEAFF. The DNA of the CDR3 is TGTGCCAGCAGTTTACAGGGGGTGAACACTGAAGCTTTCTTT.